These 8 T cell receptor beta chains share one sample of origin, sequenced in a study of tumor-infiltrating lymphocytes in primary liver carcinoma. TCR beta cDNA was made from 400 to 500 ng total RNA with a constant-region primer. Library construction for TCR beta comprised three nested multiplex PCR rounds performed with slightly modified ARM-PCR. A C-beta reverse primer and TRBV1-TRBV30 forward primers served in each of the first two PCR rounds, at approximately 10 cycles apiece. A single record per CDR3 protein comes from TCRdb applying MiXCR to the multiplex PCR reads. In the table there are around 88,000 distinct CDR3 sequences, just over 65% of which are singletons. Without any cell sorting, about 20-31 mg of bulk tissue yielded co-extracted RNA and DNA. Sequencing used tumor-adjacent normal liver tissue. The receptors were gathered from a man aged 35 to 55 with primary liver carcinoma and hepatitis B virus infection.

In regard to this clonotype: Possible read error: a much larger clone is one base away. The chain joins TRBV30 to TRBJ1-5; no clear D gene. Germline V gives CDR1 GTSNPN, CDR2 SVGIG (reference sequence). This CDR3 region has 13 residues. CDR3 residues: CVWTPRGGQPQHF. The CDR3 bases are TGTGTCTGGACCCCCCGGGGAGGCCAGCCCCAGCATTTT.

In this sample, this clonotype turned up a few times. Sequence at one end of the junction differs from germline and may be a read error. This chain joins TRBV11-1 and TRBJ2-3; 8 nucleotides agree with TRBD2. CDR3 length equals 13 residues. Germline V gene sequence: CDR1 SGHAT, CDR2 FQDESV (reference sequence). The CDR3 protein is CASSGSRGDTQYF. The CDR3 nucleotides read TGCGCCAGCAGCGGGAGCAGGGGAGATACGCAGTATTTT.

For this clonotype: At one of its ends the junction is not consistent with the germline gene, which may arise from a read error. The chain has TRBV11-2 and TRBJ1-5; no definite D call. CDR3 size: 14 residues. Per the germline V gene, CDR1 is SGHAT and CDR2 is FQNNGV. The CDR3 sequence is CASSTGWFPESQRF. CDR3 in DNA: TGTGCCAGCAGCACCGGATGGTTTCCCGAGTCCCAGCGTTTT.

The chain employs TRBV11-2 and TRBJ2-7; D unresolved. Trimming took 1 base from V and 9 from J, leaving 16 bases between them. The CDR3 has 14 residues. Germline V CDR1 and CDR2: SGHAT, FQNNGV. CDR3 residues: CASSLADTAYGQYF. CDR3 bases: TGTGCCAGCAGCTTAGCTGACACTGCCTATGGGCAGTACTTC.

In this sample, this clonotype turned up once. A much larger clone sits a single nucleotide away, making a read error possible. V is TRBV6-1 and J is TRBJ2-1; 7 nucleotides match TRBD2. The V segment lost 4 bases and the J segment 9 bases; nucleotides outside the gene matches: 9. This CDR3 contains 14 residues. CDR1 is MNHNS and CDR2 is SASEGT in the germline V gene. This CDR3 reads CASSGREDRGEQFF. CDR3 in DNA: TGTGCCAGCAGTGGACGGGAGGACCGGGGTGAGCAGTTCTTC.

In regard to this clonotype: A much larger clone is a single base away; this may be a read error. J is TRBJ2-7 and V is TRBV12-3 or TRBV12-4; 9 bases map to TRBD1. There are 13 residues in the CDR3. V shed 4 bases and J 7 bases; nucleotides not matched to a gene: 5. CDR3 bases: TGTGCCAGCAGTTCACAGGGGGCGCGGGAGCAGTACTTC. Residues: CASSSQGAREQYF.

The V call is TRBV11-2, the J call TRBJ2-3; possibly TRBD2 for D (5 bases). The V end lost 0 bases, the J end lost 10 bases, and 20 bases lay between the germline ends. Germline V gene sequence: CDR1 SGHAT, CDR2 FQNNGV. The CDR3 has 16 residues. CDR3 DNA sequence: TGTGCCAGCAGCTTAGAGGGAGTAGCGTGGACCGATTCGCAGTATTTT. Residues: CASSLEGVAWTDSQYF.

Note on this clonotype: A much larger clone lies a single base off, so this may be a read error. In DNA, the CDR3 is TGTGCCAGCAGTTACGACAGGGAGGATCAGCCCCAGCGTTTT. Translated, it gives CASSYDREDQPQRF. This rearrangement joins TRBV6-6 to TRBJ1-5; 7 positions match TRBD1. The CDR3 has 14 amino acids. Germline V gene sequence: CDR1 MNHNY, CDR2 SVGAGI (reference sequence).